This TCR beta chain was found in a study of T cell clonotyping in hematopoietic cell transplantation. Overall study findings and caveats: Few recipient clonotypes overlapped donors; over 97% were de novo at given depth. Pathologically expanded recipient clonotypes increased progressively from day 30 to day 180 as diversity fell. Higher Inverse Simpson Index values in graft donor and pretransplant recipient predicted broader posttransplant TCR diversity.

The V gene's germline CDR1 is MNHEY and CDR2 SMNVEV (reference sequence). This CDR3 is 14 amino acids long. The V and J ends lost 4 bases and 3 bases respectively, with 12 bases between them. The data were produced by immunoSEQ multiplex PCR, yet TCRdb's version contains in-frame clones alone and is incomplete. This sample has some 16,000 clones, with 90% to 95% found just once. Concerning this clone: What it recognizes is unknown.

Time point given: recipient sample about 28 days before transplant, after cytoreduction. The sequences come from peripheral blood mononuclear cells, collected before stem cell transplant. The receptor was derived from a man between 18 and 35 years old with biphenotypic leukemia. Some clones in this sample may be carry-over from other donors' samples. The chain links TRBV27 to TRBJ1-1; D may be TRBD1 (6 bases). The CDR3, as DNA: TGTGCCAGCAGTTCACAGGGAGGGTACACTGAAGCTTTCTTT. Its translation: CASSSQGGYTEAFF.